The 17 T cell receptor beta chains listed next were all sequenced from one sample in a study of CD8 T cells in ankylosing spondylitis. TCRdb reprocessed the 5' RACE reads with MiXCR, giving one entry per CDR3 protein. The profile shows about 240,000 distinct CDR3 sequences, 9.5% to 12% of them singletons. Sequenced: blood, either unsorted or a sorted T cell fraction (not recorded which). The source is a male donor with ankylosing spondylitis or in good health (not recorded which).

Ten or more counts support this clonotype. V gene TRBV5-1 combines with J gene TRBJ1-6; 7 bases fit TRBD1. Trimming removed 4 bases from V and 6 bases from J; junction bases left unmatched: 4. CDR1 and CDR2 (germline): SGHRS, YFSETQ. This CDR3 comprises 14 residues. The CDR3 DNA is TGCGCCAGCAGCCCCGGGACAGCTAATTCACCCCTCCACTTT. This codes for CASSPGTANSPLHF.

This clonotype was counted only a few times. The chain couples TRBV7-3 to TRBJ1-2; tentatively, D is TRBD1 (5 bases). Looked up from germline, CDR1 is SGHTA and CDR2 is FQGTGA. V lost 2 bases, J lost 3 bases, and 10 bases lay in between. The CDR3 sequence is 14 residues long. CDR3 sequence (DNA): TGTGCCAGCAGCTTAGGGCCGGGGGACTATGGCTACACCTTC. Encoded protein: CASSLGPGDYGYTF.

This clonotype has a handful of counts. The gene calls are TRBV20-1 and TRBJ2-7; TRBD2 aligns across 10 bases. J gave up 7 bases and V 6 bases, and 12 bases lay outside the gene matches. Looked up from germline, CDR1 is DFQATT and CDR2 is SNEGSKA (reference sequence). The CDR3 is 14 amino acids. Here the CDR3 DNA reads TGCAGTGCCGTGCCTATAGCGGGAGGTGGTGAGCAGTACTTC. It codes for CSAVPIAGGGEQYF.

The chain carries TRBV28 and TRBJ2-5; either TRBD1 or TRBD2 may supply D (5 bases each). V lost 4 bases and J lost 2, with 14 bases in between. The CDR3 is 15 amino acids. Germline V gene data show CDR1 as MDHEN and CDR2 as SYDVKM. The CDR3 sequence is CASSYPRELQETQYF. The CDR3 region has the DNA TGTGCCAGCAGTTATCCCAGGGAGCTACAAGAGACCCAGTACTTC. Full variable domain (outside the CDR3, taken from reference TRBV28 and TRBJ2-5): DVKVTQSSRYLVKRTGEKVFLECVQDMDHENMFWYRQDPGLGLRLIYFSYDVKMKEKGDIPEGYSVSREKKERFSLILESASTNQTSMYLCASSYPRELQETQYFGPGTRLLVL.

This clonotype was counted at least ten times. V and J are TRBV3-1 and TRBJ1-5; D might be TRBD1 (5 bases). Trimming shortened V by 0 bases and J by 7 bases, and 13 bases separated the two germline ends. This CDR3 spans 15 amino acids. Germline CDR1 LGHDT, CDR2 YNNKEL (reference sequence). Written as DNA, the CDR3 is TGTGCCAGCAGCCAAGATCCGCAGGGAGGACAGCCCCAGCATTTT. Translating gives CASSQDPQGGQPQHF.

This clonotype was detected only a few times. The CDR3 bases are TGCGCCAGCAGCTTGAGTACGGGGAGGCCCTTAGATACGCAGTATTTT. Translation: CASSLSTGRPLDTQYF. The chain employs TRBV5-1 and TRBJ2-3, with D maybe TRBD2 (6 bases). Germline V gene data show CDR1 as SGHRS and CDR2 as YFSETQ. The CDR3 runs 16 residues. The V and J ends lost 1 base and 5 bases respectively, with 17 bases between them.

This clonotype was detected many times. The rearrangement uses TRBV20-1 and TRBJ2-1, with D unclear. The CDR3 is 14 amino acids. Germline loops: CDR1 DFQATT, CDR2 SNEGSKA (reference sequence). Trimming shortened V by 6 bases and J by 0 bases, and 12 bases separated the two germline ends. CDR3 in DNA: TGCAGTGCCCCCGCTCAGAGCTCCTACAATGAGCAGTTCTTC. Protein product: CSAPAQSSYNEQFF.

CDR3 sequence reads: CASSQDRAAQTRAGANVLTF. The CDR3 DNA reads TGTGCCAGCAGCCAAGATCGGGCGGCGCAGACTCGAGCTGGGGCCAACGTCCTGACTTTC. The J gene is TRBJ2-6, the V gene TRBV3-1, with D uncertain. Germline CDR1 LGHDT, CDR2 YNNKEL (reference sequence). CDR3 length: 20 residues. V lost 0 bases and J 2 bases, leaving 20 bases between the germline ends. Using reference TRBV3-1 and TRBJ2-6 for the parts outside the CDR3, the full variable domain is DTAVSQTPKYLVTQMGNDKSIKCEQNLGHDTMYWYKQDSKKFLKIMFSYNNKELIINETVPNRFSPKSPDKAHLNLHINSLELGDSAVYFCASSQDRAAQTRAGANVLTFGAGSRLTVL.

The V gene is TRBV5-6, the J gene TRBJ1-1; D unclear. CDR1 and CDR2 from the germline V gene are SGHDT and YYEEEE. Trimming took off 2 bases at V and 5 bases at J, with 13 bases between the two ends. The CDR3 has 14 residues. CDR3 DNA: TGTGCCAGCAGCTTCGATCAACGAGGGACTGAAGCTTTCTTT. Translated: CASSFDQRGTEAFF.

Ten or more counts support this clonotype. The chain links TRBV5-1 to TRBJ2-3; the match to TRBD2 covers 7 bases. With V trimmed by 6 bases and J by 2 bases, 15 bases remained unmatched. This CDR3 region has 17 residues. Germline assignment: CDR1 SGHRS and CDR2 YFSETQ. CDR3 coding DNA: TGCGCCAGCACCCGAGGGGCTAGCGGAGGGTCCACAGATACGCAGTATTTT. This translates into CASTRGASGGSTDTQYF. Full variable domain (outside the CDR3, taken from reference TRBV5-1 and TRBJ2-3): KAGVTQTPRYLIKTRGQQVTLSCSPISGHRSVSWYQQTPGQGLQFLFEYFSETQRNKGNFPGRFSGRQFSNSRSEMNVSTLELGDSALYLCASTRGASGGSTDTQYFGPGTRLTVL.

CDR3 sequence: CASSSGQGDQPQHF. The DNA for the CDR3 is TGTGCCAGCAGTTCCGGACAGGGGGATCAGCCCCAGCATTTT. The chain links TRBV6-2 or TRBV6-3 to TRBJ1-5; 10 nucleotides align to TRBD1. The V gene end was trimmed by 4 bases and the J gene end by 5 bases; junction bases not matched to a gene: 2. The V gene's germline CDR1 is MNHEY and CDR2 SVGEGT. The CDR3 runs to 14 residues.

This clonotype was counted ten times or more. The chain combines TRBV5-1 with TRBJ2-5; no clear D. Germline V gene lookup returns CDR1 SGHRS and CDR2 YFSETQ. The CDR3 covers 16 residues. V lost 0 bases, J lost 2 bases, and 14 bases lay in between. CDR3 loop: CASSLDVGRVQETQYF. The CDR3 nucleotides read TGCGCCAGCAGCTTGGATGTCGGCAGAGTACAAGAGACCCAGTACTTC.

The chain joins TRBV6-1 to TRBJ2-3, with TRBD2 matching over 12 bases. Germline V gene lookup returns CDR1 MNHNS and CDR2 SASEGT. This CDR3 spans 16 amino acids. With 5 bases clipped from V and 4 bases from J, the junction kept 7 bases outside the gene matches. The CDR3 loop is CASSTLAGGRADTQYF. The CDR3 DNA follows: TGTGCCAGCAGTACACTAGCGGGGGGCCGCGCAGATACGCAGTATTTT.

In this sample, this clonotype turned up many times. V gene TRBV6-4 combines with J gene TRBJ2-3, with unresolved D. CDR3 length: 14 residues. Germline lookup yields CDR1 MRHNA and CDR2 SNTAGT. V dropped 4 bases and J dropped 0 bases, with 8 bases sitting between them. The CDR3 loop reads CASSGDTSTDTQYF. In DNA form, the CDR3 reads TGTGCCAGCAGTGGTGACACCAGCACAGATACGCAGTATTTT.

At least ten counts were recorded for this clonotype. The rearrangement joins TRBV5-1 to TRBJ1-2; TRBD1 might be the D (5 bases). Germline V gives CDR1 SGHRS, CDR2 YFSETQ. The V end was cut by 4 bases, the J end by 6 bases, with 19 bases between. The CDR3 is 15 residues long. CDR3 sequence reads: CASSPYGWQGDGYTF. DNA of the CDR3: TGCGCCAGCAGCCCGTATGGGTGGCAGGGCGATGGCTACACCTTC.

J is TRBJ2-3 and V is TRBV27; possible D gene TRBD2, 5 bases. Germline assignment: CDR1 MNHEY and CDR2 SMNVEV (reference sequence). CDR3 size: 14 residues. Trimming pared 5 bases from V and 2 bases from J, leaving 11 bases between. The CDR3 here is CASSLRRDTDTQYF. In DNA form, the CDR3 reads TGTGCCAGCAGTCTGCGACGGGACACAGATACGCAGTATTTT.

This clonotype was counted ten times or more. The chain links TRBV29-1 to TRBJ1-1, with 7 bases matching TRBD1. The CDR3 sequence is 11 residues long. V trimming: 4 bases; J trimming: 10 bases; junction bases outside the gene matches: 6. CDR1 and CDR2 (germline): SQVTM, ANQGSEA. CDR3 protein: CSVADRVGAFF. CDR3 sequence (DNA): TGCAGCGTTGCAGACAGGGTGGGAGCTTTCTTT.